This entry is about one T cell receptor beta chain. The junction does not match germline at one end; this may be a read error. The data derive from a study of cytomegalovirus exposure and HLA in healthy donors. Across the study: In a previous analysis, 95 million to 130 million unique TCR beta sequences were found from some 200 million T cells.

Germline CDR1 SGHRS, CDR2 YFSETQ. This CDR3 has 17 residues. A multiplex PCR was run with 60 Vbeta primers and 13 Jbeta primers. The data were produced by immunoSEQ multiplex PCR, yet TCRdb's version contains in-frame clones alone and is incomplete. The table records 150,000 to 160,000 clones, around 79% of them present only once. Material for sequencing was PBMCs. This TCR came from a man between 18 and 29 years old in good health and CMV-seronegative. The chain is built from TRBV5-1 and TRBJ2-6, with D perhaps matching TRBD1 (5 bases). CDR3 sequence: CASSLVAPPSGANGLTF. In nucleotides, the CDR3 is TGCGCCAGCAGCTTGGTCGCCCCGCCCTCTGGGGCCAACGGCCTGACTTTC.